The 25 T cell receptor beta chains below all came from one sample that was sequenced in a study of cytomegalovirus exposure and HLA in healthy donors. PCR employed 60 Vbeta and 13 Jbeta primers. TCRdb's table, derived via immunoSEQ multiplex PCR, lists solely in-frame clones and lacks some. Of about 160,000 clones listed, about four fifths were seen once; the top ten hold 13%. Specimen: PBMCs. All receptors come from a woman aged 50 to 60 in good health and CMV-seronegative.

This chain connects TRBV4-2 to TRBJ2-3, with a possible D match to TRBD2 (6 bases). This CDR3 contains 14 residues. Trimming took off 5 bases at V and 2 bases at J, with 11 bases between the two ends. In germline, CDR1 is LGHNA, CDR2 YNFKEQ. The CDR3 nucleotides are TGTGCCAGCAGCTACGGGGGATCCACAGATACGCAGTATTTT. Protein sequence: CASSYGGSTDTQYF.

This clone was recorded once. The chain carries TRBV4-3 and TRBJ2-4; TRBD1 is a possible D gene (6 bases). The CDR3 spans 16 residues. Per germline, CDR1 LGHNA and CDR2 YSLEER. V was shortened by 2 bases and J by 7 bases, with 18 bases between the two germline ends. In nucleotides, the CDR3 is TGCGCCAGCAGCCAACTACAGGGTTCGGGGTTCAACATTCAGTACTTC. Translated, it gives CASSQLQGSGFNIQYF.

The chain couples TRBV2 to TRBJ2-2, with 9 bases lining up with TRBD1. The V gene's germline CDR1 is SNHLY and CDR2 FYNNEI. This CDR3 comprises 16 residues. Trimming cost V 6 bases and J 5 bases; bases outside gene matches: 10. The CDR3 sequence is CASSETGTGMTGELFF. The CDR3 coding sequence is TGTGCCAGCAGCGAGACCGGGACAGGGATGACCGGGGAGCTGTTTTTT. Together with reference TRBV2 and TRBJ2-2, the CDR3 gives the full variable domain: EPEVTQTPSHQVTQMGQEVILRCVPISNHLYFYWYRQILGQKVEFLVSFYNNEISEKSEIFDDQFSVERPDGSNFTLKIRSTKLEDSAMYFCASSETGTGMTGELFFGEGSRLTVL.

The rearrangement joins TRBV7-6 to TRBJ2-3; the match to TRBD2 covers 11 bases. This CDR3 is 15 amino acids long. Germline CDR1 SGHVS, CDR2 FNYEAQ. The junction had 6 bases not matched to a gene; V was cut back by 7 bases and J by 3 bases. Here the CDR3 reads CASIPLAGGTDTQYF. In DNA form, the CDR3 reads TGTGCCAGCATCCCCCTAGCGGGAGGAACAGATACGCAGTATTTT.

The chain employs TRBV13 and TRBJ1-2, with unresolved D. Germline V gene sequence: CDR1 PRHDT, CDR2 FYEKMQ (reference sequence). The CDR3 is 16 residues long. V was shortened by 5 bases and J by 1 base, with 17 bases between the two germline ends. CDR3 residues: CASSPLSLPGNYGYTF. CDR3 nucleotides: TGTGCCAGCAGCCCTTTATCTCTCCCGGGTAACTATGGCTACACCTTC.

The chain has TRBV4-2 and TRBJ2-7; D not resolved. From germline, CDR1 is LGHNA and CDR2 YNFKEQ. The V end was cut by 0 bases, the J end by 0 bases, with 12 bases between. This CDR3 has 16 residues. DNA of the CDR3: TGTGCCAGCAGCCAAGATCGTCTCCTAAGCTCCTACGAGCAGTACTTC. Its protein product is CASSQDRLLSSYEQYF.

The rearrangement joins TRBV7-2 to TRBJ2-7; 12 bases agree with TRBD2. CDR1 is SGHTA and CDR2 is FQGNSA in the germline V gene. There are 15 residues in the CDR3. The trim removed 4 bases at V and 5 bases at J, leaving 6 bases unmatched. CDR3 sequence: CASSSSGGAFHEQYF. In DNA form, the CDR3 reads TGTGCCAGCAGCTCTAGCGGGGGGGCCTTCCACGAGCAGTACTTC.

The chain couples TRBV25-1 to TRBJ2-2; the D gene is possibly TRBD1 (7 bases). Germline loops: CDR1 MGHDK, CDR2 SYGVNS. This CDR3 comprises 17 residues. The germline V and J ends were trimmed by 0 bases and 5 bases, with 16 bases remaining between them. In nucleotides, the CDR3 is TGTGCCAGCAGTGAATATAGGAACAGGGGAGGTACCGGGGAGCTGTTTTTT. This sequence encodes CASSEYRNRGGTGELFF. Looking up the rest from reference TRBV25-1 and TRBJ2-2 gives the full variable domain: EADIYQTPRYLVIGTGKKITLECSQTMGHDKMYWYQQDPGMELHLIHYSYGVNSTEKGDLSSESTVSRIRTEHFPLTLESARPSHTSQYLCASSEYRNRGGTGELFFGEGSRLTVL.

This clone was observed once. The chain recombines TRBV7-8 with TRBJ1-1, with D unclear. V shed 3 bases and J shed 1 base, with 6 bases lying between them. Germline V CDR1 and CDR2: SGHVS, FQNEAQ. This CDR3 is built from 13 residues. CDR3 region: CASSFSWNTEAFF. The CDR3 nucleotides are TGTGCCAGCAGCTTCTCCTGGAACACTGAAGCTTTCTTT.

The V and J genes are TRBV7-6 and TRBJ2-7; 10 bases map to TRBD2. V gave up 1 base and J gave up 5 bases; unmatched junction bases: 8. Germline CDR1 is SGHVS and CDR2 is FNYEAQ. The CDR3 loop spans 16 amino acids. Here the CDR3 DNA reads TGTGCCAGCAGCTTAGAGGCTAGCGGGAGCACCCACGAGCAGTACTTC. Translated, it gives CASSLEASGSTHEQYF.

This chain connects TRBV20-1 to TRBJ2-2; D unclear. The CDR3 is made up of 11 amino acids. Trimming shortened V by 7 bases and J by 3 bases, and 6 bases separated the two germline ends. Germline V CDR1 and CDR2: DFQATT, SNEGSKA (reference sequence). This chain's CDR3 is CSVPYTGELFF. CDR3 coding DNA: TGCAGTGTTCCGTACACCGGGGAGCTGTTTTTT.

The rearrangement uses TRBV6-6 and TRBJ2-7; TRBD2 agrees at 8 bases. Germline CDR1 is MNHNY and CDR2 is SVGAGI (reference sequence). The CDR3 totals 14 residues. Germline trimming cut 7 bases from V and 3 bases from J; bases unmatched to any gene: 8. The CDR3 spells CASTFTSGDYEQYF. In DNA form, the CDR3 reads TGTGCCAGCACCTTTACTAGCGGAGACTACGAGCAGTACTTC.

In regard to this clone: Compared with germline, one end of the junction differs, possibly owing to a read error. The genes are TRBV7-9 and TRBJ2-5, with TRBD2 identical over 8 bases. This CDR3 is 15 amino acids long. Germline V gene sequence: CDR1 SEHNR, CDR2 FQNEAQ (reference sequence). CDR3 protein: CSSSVGLADQETQYF. The CDR3 DNA reads TGTTCCAGCAGCGTCGGACTAGCAGATCAAGAGACCCAGTACTTC.

V and J are TRBV27 and TRBJ2-7; 10 bases match TRBD1. The CDR3 runs to 15 residues. Germline CDR1 MNHEY, CDR2 SMNVEV (reference sequence). V trimming: 6 bases; J trimming: 4 bases; junction bases outside the gene matches: 9. The CDR3 DNA is TGTGCCAGCAGCCTCAGGACAGGGGGTGTTTACGAGCAGTACTTC. Its translation: CASSLRTGGVYEQYF.

The V call is TRBV15, the J call TRBJ1-5; D is undetermined. Germline V lookup: CDR1 LNHNV, CDR2 YYDKDF (reference sequence). Trimming took 0 bases from V and 11 from J, leaving 11 bases between them. This CDR3 is built from 13 residues. This CDR3 reads CATSRDQVRAQHF. The CDR3 region has the DNA TGTGCCACCAGCAGAGATCAGGTCCGCGCCCAGCATTTT.

The rearrangement joins TRBV29-1 to TRBJ1-4; no clear D gene. Deletions cut 8 bases from V and 4 bases from J, with 14 bases between. The CDR3 is 13 amino acids. Germline-derived CDR1 and CDR2 are SQVTM and ANQGSEA. The CDR3: CSSRSGNNEKLFF. The DNA for the CDR3 is TGCAGCTCCCGCTCGGGAAATAATGAAAAACTGTTTTTT.

This clone appeared a single time. The chain recombines TRBV29-1 with TRBJ2-1; D possibly corresponds to TRBD1 (6 bases). V lost 3 bases, J lost 0 bases, and 15 bases lay in between. Per the germline V gene, CDR1 is SQVTM and CDR2 is ANQGSEA. The CDR3 spans 16 residues. The CDR3, as DNA: TGCAGCGTTGATGGGACATCCTTAATCTCCTACAATGAGCAGTTCTTC. It is translated as CSVDGTSLISYNEQFF.

V gene TRBV7-6 combines with J gene TRBJ1-3, with TRBD1 matching 10 bases. The CDR3 totals 17 residues. Germline CDR1 reads SGHVS; CDR2 reads FNYEAQ. Trimming removed 0 bases from V and 0 bases from J; junction bases left unmatched: 2. The chain's CDR3 is CASSLAGTGVSGNTIYF. The CDR3 nucleotides read TGTGCCAGCAGCTTAGCGGGGACAGGGGTCTCTGGAAACACCATATATTTT.

This sequence joins TRBV19 and TRBJ1-5, with 7 bases fitting TRBD1. The J segment lost 4 bases and the V segment lost 9 bases, leaving 12 bases of the junction unmatched. Germline V lookup: CDR1 LNHDA, CDR2 SQIVND (reference sequence). The CDR3 contains 15 residues. CDR3 residues: CASKGQHGGNQPQHF. CDR3 in DNA: TGTGCCAGCAAGGGACAGCACGGGGGTAATCAGCCCCAGCATTTT.

This clone is a singleton in its sample. A read error may produce the germline difference seen at one junction end. V is TRBV7-2 and J is TRBJ2-7; TRBD1 aligns across 9 bases. The germline CDR1 and CDR2 sequences are SGHTA and FQGNSA. The CDR3 has 16 residues. The CDR3 spells CASSLLMGQGLYAQYF. As DNA, the CDR3 is TGTGCCAGCAGCCTACTGATGGGACAGGGCCTCTACGCGCAGTACTTC.

The J gene is TRBJ1-4, the V gene TRBV6-1; 10 bases fit TRBD1. With V trimmed by 3 bases and J by 7 bases, 8 bases remained unmatched. The CDR3 is made up of 16 amino acids. The V gene's germline CDR1 is MNHNS and CDR2 SASEGT. CDR3 in amino acids: CASSDSGQGFSEKLFF. In DNA, the CDR3 is TGTGCCAGCAGTGATTCGGGACAGGGGTTTAGTGAAAAACTGTTTTTT.

The genes are TRBV5-1 and TRBJ1-2; 7 positions match TRBD1. Germline V lookup: CDR1 SGHRS, CDR2 YFSETQ. The CDR3 is made up of 15 amino acids. J was trimmed by 0 bases and V by 4 bases; bases with no gene match: 6. Here the CDR3 reads CASSPRTGTNYGYTF. The CDR3 DNA reads as TGCGCCAGCAGCCCCAGGACAGGCACTAACTATGGCTACACCTTC. Full variable domain (remainder filled in from reference TRBV5-1 and TRBJ1-2): KAGVTQTPRYLIKTRGQQVTLSCSPISGHRSVSWYQQTPGQGLQFLFEYFSETQRNKGNFPGRFSGRQFSNSRSEMNVSTLELGDSALYLCASSPRTGTNYGYTFGSGTRLTVV.

The J gene is TRBJ1-2, the V gene TRBV5-4, with unresolved D. Trimming took off 2 bases at V and 0 bases at J, with 8 bases between the two ends. Germline CDR1 SGHNT, CDR2 YYREEE (reference sequence). The length of the CDR3 is 14 residues. In nucleotides, the CDR3 is TGTGCCAGCAGCTTTGACATTGCTAACTATGGCTACACCTTC. Its translation is CASSFDIANYGYTF.

This chain uses TRBV6-5 with TRBJ1-2; 9 bases align to TRBD1. The germline V gene has CDR1 MNHEY and CDR2 SVGAGI. V trimming: 2 bases; J trimming: 6 bases; junction bases outside the gene matches: 10. This CDR3 has 16 amino acids. The chain's CDR3 is CASSYLGDRDRDGYTF. In DNA, the CDR3 is TGTGCCAGCAGTTACCTCGGGGACCGGGACAGGGATGGCTACACCTTC.

This rearrangement joins TRBV9 to TRBJ2-7; 8 bases are shared with TRBD1. The V and J ends lost 4 bases and 3 bases, in that order; junction bases with no gene match: 15. This CDR3 region has 17 residues. Germline-derived CDR1 and CDR2 are SGDLS and YYNGEE. CDR3 region: CASSPRLNRGYSYEQYF. CDR3 DNA sequence: TGTGCCAGCAGCCCCCGCCTAAACAGGGGGTACAGCTACGAGCAGTACTTC.